This TCR beta chain is from a study of T cells in Graves' hyperthyroidism and ophthalmopathy. Researchers amplified the TCR beta CDR3 regions from RNA transcripts. Carried out on the TCR CDR3, a first-round RT-PCR used the HTBI primer set. TCRdb itself ran the multiplex PCR reads through MiXCR, one entry per CDR3 protein. The sample has approximately 610,000 distinct CDR3 sequences, 16% seen once; the top ten hold roughly 18%. This clonotype was observed at least ten times. This CDR3 comprises 14 residues. CDR1 and CDR2 from the germline V gene are WNHNN and SYGVQD (reference sequence). V dropped 5 bases and J dropped 5; count of bases not matched to a gene: 4.

The material sequenced was blood. The chain is built from TRBV10-1 and TRBJ2-7; TRBD2 matches 12 bases. The receptor's source is a young woman with Graves' hyperthyroidism. CDR3 bases: TGCGCCAGCAGTCTGACTAGCGGGAGCGACGAGCAGTACTTC. It specifies CASSLTSGSDEQYF.